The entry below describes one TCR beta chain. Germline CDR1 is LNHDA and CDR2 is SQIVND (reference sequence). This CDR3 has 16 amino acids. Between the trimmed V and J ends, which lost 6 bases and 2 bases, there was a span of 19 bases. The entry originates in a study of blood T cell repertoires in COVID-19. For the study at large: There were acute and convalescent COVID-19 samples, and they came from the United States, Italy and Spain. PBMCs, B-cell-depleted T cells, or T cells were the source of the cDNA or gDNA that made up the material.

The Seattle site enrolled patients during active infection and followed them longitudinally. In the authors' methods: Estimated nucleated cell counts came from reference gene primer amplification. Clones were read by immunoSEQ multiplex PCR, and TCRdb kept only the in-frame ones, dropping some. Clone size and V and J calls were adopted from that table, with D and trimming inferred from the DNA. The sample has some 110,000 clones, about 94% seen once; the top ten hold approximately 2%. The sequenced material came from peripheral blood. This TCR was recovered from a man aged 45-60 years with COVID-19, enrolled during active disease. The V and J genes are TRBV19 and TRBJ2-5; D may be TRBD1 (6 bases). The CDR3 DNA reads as TGTGCCAGTAGCCACTGGGGCACCGGACAGCAAGAGACCCAGTACTTC. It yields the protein CASSHWGTGQQETQYF.